This section outlines one TCR beta chain sequence together with its context. Its antigen is still unknown. PCR amplification relied on 60 Vbeta primers (plus 13 Jbeta primers). Profiling relied on immunoSEQ multiplex PCR, and the TCRdb table lists in-frame clones only, not all of them. The sample has approximately 140,000 clones, roughly three quarters seen once. The CDR3 consists of 16 residues. The germline gives CDR1 PRHDT, CDR2 FYEKMQ (reference sequence). V lost 4 bases and J lost 2, with 15 bases in between. These data originate in a study of cytomegalovirus exposure and HLA in healthy donors. At the level of the study: About 77 million unique TCRs from HLA-typed donors made up an early data release. Ancestry clustering placed about four fifths of approximately 370 genotyped donors in the Caucasian-associated cluster.

General observations from the study: Analysis performed later found 16,000 or so TCR beta sequences associated with HLA alleles at 0.05 false discovery rate. A later analysis showed TCR association rates differing by HLA locus, peaking at DRB1 and lowest at HLA-C.

V and J are TRBV13 and TRBJ1-5; the D is unclear. The sample comprised PBMCs. This receptor was taken from a man younger than 35 in good health and CMV-seronegative. The CDR3 sequence is CASSSGGESGNQPQHF. CDR3 coding DNA: TGTGCCAGCAGCTCTGGCGGGGAATCGGGCAATCAGCCCCAGCATTTT.